This T cell receptor beta chain was retrieved from a study of Ad26.COV2.S vaccination and SARS-CoV-2 variants. This clone was seen just once. Antigen specificity is unknown. Study results and limitations: Vaccinees reportedly had broad spike-specific CD8+ and CD4+ T cell responses. Those who received the vaccine showed greater spike-specific TCR breadth than those given placebo. Breadth of non-spike TCRs did not differ between vaccinees and placebo recipients.

Germline values: CDR1 SGHTA, CDR2 FQGNSA. V was pared by 5 bases and J by 0 bases, with 14 bases between. This CDR3 is 17 amino acids long. Clones were read by immunoSEQ multiplex PCR, and TCRdb kept only the in-frame ones, dropping some. The table lists just over 350,000 clones, roughly nine tenths of them singletons, with 3.9% in the top ten. The specimen was peripheral blood, collected after recovery from COVID-19. V and J are TRBV7-2 and TRBJ2-6; D is perhaps TRBD2 (6 bases). This TCR was sampled from a human donor who had recovered from COVID-19. CDR3 nucleotides: TGTGCCAGCAGCATTCTGGGACTGACCTCTGGGGCCAACGTCCTGACTTTC. Protein product: CASSILGLTSGANVLTF.